The 25 T cell receptor beta chains in this list originate from one sample, sequenced in a study of blood T cell repertoires in COVID-19. Here immunoSEQ multiplex PCR was the method, and the copy in TCRdb shows in-frame clones only, minus some. This table has more than 250,000 clones, roughly 86% appearing once. The sequenced sample consisted of PBMCs or T cells enriched from blood (not recorded which). The receptors come from a woman in her twenties or thirties who had recovered from COVID-19.

The chain is built from TRBV27 and TRBJ2-1, with 10 positions matching TRBD1. This CDR3 is built from 15 residues. Trimming cost V 8 bases and J 0 bases; bases outside gene matches: 4. Germline V CDR1 and CDR2: MNHEY, SMNVEV (reference sequence). The CDR3 loop is CASWDRGFSYNEQFF. CDR3 in DNA: TGTGCCAGCTGGGACAGGGGTTTCTCCTACAATGAGCAGTTCTTC.

This chain connects TRBV5-5 to TRBJ1-2, with D perhaps TRBD1 (5 bases). The germline gives CDR1 SGHKS, CDR2 YYEKEE (reference sequence). Trimming took off 0 bases at V and 3 bases at J, with 6 bases between the two ends. The length of the CDR3 is 13 residues. The CDR3 bases are TGTGCCAGCAGCTTGGTAGGGGACTATGGCTACACCTTC. This codes for CASSLVGDYGYTF.

V gene TRBV2 combines with J gene TRBJ1-1, with D maybe TRBD1 (6 bases). Germline V gives CDR1 SNHLY, CDR2 FYNNEI. CDR3 size: 13 residues. V was pared by 7 bases and J by 2 bases, with 11 bases between. CDR3 sequence: CASKGTRNTEAFF. The DNA of the CDR3 is TGTGCCAGCAAGGGGACACGCAACACTGAAGCTTTCTTT.

V and J are TRBV5-4 and TRBJ1-4; perhaps TRBD1 as D (6 bases). This CDR3 is built from 15 residues. Germline values: CDR1 SGHNT, CDR2 YYREEE (reference sequence). V was shortened by 0 bases and J by 3 bases, with 9 bases between the two germline ends. The CDR3 DNA reads as TGTGCCAGCAGCTTGGCCAGGGGATCTAATGAAAAACTGTTTTTT. Amino acids: CASSLARGSNEKLFF.

This sequence joins TRBV19 and TRBJ1-2; a weak D match, TRBD1 (5 bases). CDR1 and CDR2 from the germline V gene are LNHDA and SQIVND (reference sequence). Trimming removed 3 bases at V and 8 bases at J, with 16 bases between. This CDR3 has 14 residues. The CDR3 protein is CASSIGHGSGGYTF. CDR3 DNA: TGTGCCAGTAGTATTGGACATGGGTCAGGCGGCTACACCTTC.

This rearrangement joins TRBV27 to TRBJ1-4; D is ambiguous. V was shortened by 5 bases and J by 7 bases, with 11 bases between the two germline ends. CDR1 and CDR2 (germline): MNHEY, SMNVEV (reference sequence). This CDR3 contains 13 residues. Here the CDR3 reads CASSSGLSEKLFF. CDR3 nucleotide sequence: TGTGCCAGCAGTAGCGGCCTCAGTGAAAAACTGTTTTTT.

The gene calls are TRBV7-2 and TRBJ1-1, with D possibly matching TRBD1 (5 bases). There are 16 residues in the CDR3. Per the germline V gene, CDR1 is SGHTA and CDR2 is FQGNSA. V gave up 1 base and J gave up 1 base, with 13 bases separating them. CDR3 sequence (DNA): TGTGCCAGCAGCTTAGATGGGGCCGGCAAGAACACTGAAGCTTTCTTT. Translating gives CASSLDGAGKNTEAFF.

This sequence joins TRBV5-8 and TRBJ1-5; 7 bases agree with TRBD1. The CDR3 extends over 16 amino acids. V lost 2 bases to trimming and J lost 1 base; unmatched junction nucleotides: 6. From germline, CDR1 is SGHTS and CDR2 YDEGEE. This CDR3 is CASSFRGARSNQPQHF. CDR3 nucleotides: TGTGCCAGCAGCTTCAGGGGGGCGCGGAGCAATCAGCCCCAGCATTTT. Full variable domain (missing parts from reference TRBV5-8 and TRBJ1-5): EAGVTQSPTHLIKTRGQQATLRCSPISGHTSVYWYQQALGLGLQFLLWYDEGEERNRGNFPPRFSGRQFPNYSSELNVNALELEDSALYLCASSFRGARSNQPQHFGDGTRLSIL.

V gene TRBV28 combines with J gene TRBJ1-2; D is undetermined. CDR1 and CDR2 from the germline V gene are MDHEN and SYDVKM. The V end lost 1 base, the J end lost 8 bases, and 14 bases lay between the germline ends. This CDR3 contains 14 residues. The CDR3, as DNA: TGTGCCAGCAGTTTATATAGGGCGGGTGGCGGCTACACCTTC. Amino acid sequence: CASSLYRAGGGYTF.

V usage is TRBV27 and J usage is TRBJ1-1, with TRBD1 matching over 7 bases. V lost 2 bases, J lost 5 bases, and 8 bases stayed unmatched. This CDR3 is built from 15 residues. Per the germline V gene, CDR1 is MNHEY and CDR2 is SMNVEV (reference sequence). The CDR3 loop is CASSLRGGLGTEAFF. CDR3 coding DNA: TGTGCCAGCAGTTTACGAGGGGGCCTGGGAACTGAAGCTTTCTTT.

V and J are TRBV10-1 and TRBJ1-4; no reliable D call. V lost 2 bases, J lost 8 bases, and 6 bases lay in between. Germline-derived CDR1 and CDR2 are WNHNN and SYGVQD (reference sequence). There are 12 residues in the CDR3. Here the CDR3 reads CASSEDGEKLFF. The CDR3 nucleotides are TGCGCCAGCAGTGAGGACGGGGAAAAACTGTTTTTT.

This sequence joins TRBV30 and TRBJ1-2, with TRBD1 identical over 10 bases. The CDR3 contains 11 residues. CDR1 is GTSNPN, CDR2 SVGIG, per germline (reference sequence). J lost 10 bases, V lost 1 base, and 0 bases had no gene match. CDR3: CAWSGQGAYTF. In DNA, the CDR3 is TGTGCCTGGAGTGGACAGGGGGCCTACACCTTC.

The chain couples TRBV13 to TRBJ2-7, with 11 bases fitting TRBD2. CDR1 is PRHDT and CDR2 is FYEKMQ in the germline V gene (reference sequence). The ends lost 5 bases at V and 2 bases at J; junction bases unmatched: 17. This CDR3 contains 19 residues. CDR3 protein: CASSGPGLADRGATYEQYF. The CDR3 bases are TGTGCCAGCAGCGGACCGGGACTAGCGGACCGGGGAGCTACCTACGAGCAGTACTTC.

The genes are TRBV27 and TRBJ2-5; D is ambiguous. The CDR3 extends over 15 amino acids. Germline CDR1 MNHEY, CDR2 SMNVEV (reference sequence). Trimming cost V 8 bases and J 6 bases, with 22 bases left between them. The CDR3 DNA reads TGTGCCAGCTCCTCCCGAGGAGTTCTGAGAAAGACCCAGTACTTC. This sequence encodes CASSSRGVLRKTQYF.

This clone was picked up a small number of times. CDR3 loop: CASSLFSGQGTNEKLFF. CDR3 DNA: TGTGCCAGCAGTTTATTCTCAGGGCAGGGAACTAATGAAAAACTGTTTTTT. The chain joins TRBV27 to TRBJ1-4; D is perhaps TRBD1 (5 bases). The CDR3 runs 17 residues. The V and J ends lost 1 base and 1 base respectively, with 13 bases between them. Germline values: CDR1 MNHEY, CDR2 SMNVEV (reference sequence).

V gene TRBV7-9 combines with J gene TRBJ2-5; 12 bases fit TRBD2. The CDR3 contains 16 residues. V shed 2 bases and J 2 bases; nucleotides not matched to a gene: 3. Germline lookup yields CDR1 SEHNR and CDR2 FQNEAQ (reference sequence). CDR3 sequence: CASSLLTSGGQETQYF. The CDR3 coding sequence is TGTGCCAGCAGCTTACTTACTAGCGGGGGGCAAGAGACCCAGTACTTC.

The genes are TRBV5-1 and TRBJ2-2; 15 positions agree with TRBD2. V lost 2 bases and J lost 6; bases outside the gene matches: 5. Germline CDR1 reads SGHRS; CDR2 reads YFSETQ. The CDR3 loop spans 17 amino acids. CDR3: CASSFRTSGGAPGELFF. The CDR3 DNA reads TGCGCCAGCAGCTTCCGGACTAGCGGGGGGGCACCCGGGGAGCTGTTTTTT.

The DNA of the CDR3 is TGTGCCAGCAGCCAAGAAGCGGGGGCGTTTGAGCAGTTCTTC. Its protein product is CASSQEAGAFEQFF. V gene TRBV4-2 combines with J gene TRBJ2-1, with TRBD2 matching over 8 bases. Germline-derived CDR1 and CDR2 are LGHNA and YNFKEQ. The ends lost 0 bases at V and 9 bases at J; junction bases unmatched: 4. The CDR3 is made up of 14 amino acids.

The chain employs TRBV18 and TRBJ2-4; 8 positions agree with TRBD1. CDR1 is KGHSH, CDR2 LQKENI, per germline. The length of the CDR3 is 18 residues. Germline trimming cut 2 bases from V and 1 base from J; bases unmatched to any gene: 10. The CDR3 DNA reads TGTGCCAGCTCACCAGGAACAGGGGGATCGAGGGCCAAAAACATTCAGTACTTC. This codes for CASSPGTGGSRAKNIQYF. Supplemented by reference TRBV18 and TRBJ2-4, the full variable domain reads NAGVMQNPRHLVRRRGQEARLRCSPMKGHSHVYWYRQLPEEGLKFMVYLQKENIIDESGMPKERFSAEFPKEGPSILRIQQVVRGDSAAYFCASSPGTGGSRAKNIQYFGAGTRLSVL.

The chain links TRBV29-1 to TRBJ2-5; 9 nucleotides align to TRBD1. The CDR3 is 13 residues long. V was pared by 7 bases and J by 5 bases, with 8 bases of the junction left unmatched. Germline CDR1 is SQVTM and CDR2 is ANQGSEA. CDR3 sequence: CSADRGGGETQYF. Here the CDR3 DNA reads TGCAGCGCGGACAGGGGAGGAGGGGAGACCCAGTACTTC.

J is TRBJ2-3 and V is TRBV2; 8 bases are shared with TRBD2. Trimming at V came to 4 bases and at J to 1 base, leaving 7 bases not matched to a gene. This CDR3 region has 16 residues. From germline, CDR1 is SNHLY and CDR2 FYNNEI. As DNA, the CDR3 is TGTGCCAGCAGTGTTCGGGCGGGGGGAGGCACAGATACGCAGTATTTT. Translating it yields CASSVRAGGGTDTQYF.

The chain links TRBV12-3 or TRBV12-4 to TRBJ1-2, with a possible D match to TRBD1 (5 bases). The CDR3 has 13 amino acids. V was clipped by 6 bases and J by 8 bases, with 16 bases between them. Written as DNA, the CDR3 is TGTGCCAGCAGGTCCACTGGAGGGGTGGGCTACACCTTC. Translating gives CASRSTGGVGYTF.

The chain links TRBV6-5 to TRBJ1-1; 7 bases agree with TRBD1. The CDR3 runs 15 residues. The V gene's germline CDR1 is MNHEY and CDR2 SVGAGI. With 6 bases clipped from V and 0 bases from J, the junction kept 7 bases outside the gene matches. In DNA form, the CDR3 reads TGTGCCAGCAGGATGGGGACAGCTCTGAACACTGAAGCTTTCTTT. It specifies CASRMGTALNTEAFF.

The chain is built from TRBV4-3 and TRBJ2-3; TRBD2 matches 7 bases. The germline V gene has CDR1 LGHNA and CDR2 YSLEER. V shed 6 bases, J shed 2 bases, and the junction held 8 bases outside the gene matches. This CDR3 has 15 residues. The CDR3 sequence: CASRGTAGDTDTQYF. The CDR3 bases are TGCGCCAGCAGGGGTACGGCGGGGGACACAGATACGCAGTATTTT.

This chain joins TRBV4-1 and TRBJ2-1; TRBD2 matches at 10 bases. The germline CDR1 and CDR2 sequences are MGHRA and YSYEKL. This CDR3 is built from 18 residues. Germline trimming cut 0 bases from V and 9 bases from J; bases unmatched to any gene: 14. CDR3 protein: CASSQESGTSGGAFEQFF. CDR3 coding DNA: TGCGCCAGCAGCCAAGAAAGCGGTACGAGCGGGGGGGCTTTTGAGCAGTTCTTC.